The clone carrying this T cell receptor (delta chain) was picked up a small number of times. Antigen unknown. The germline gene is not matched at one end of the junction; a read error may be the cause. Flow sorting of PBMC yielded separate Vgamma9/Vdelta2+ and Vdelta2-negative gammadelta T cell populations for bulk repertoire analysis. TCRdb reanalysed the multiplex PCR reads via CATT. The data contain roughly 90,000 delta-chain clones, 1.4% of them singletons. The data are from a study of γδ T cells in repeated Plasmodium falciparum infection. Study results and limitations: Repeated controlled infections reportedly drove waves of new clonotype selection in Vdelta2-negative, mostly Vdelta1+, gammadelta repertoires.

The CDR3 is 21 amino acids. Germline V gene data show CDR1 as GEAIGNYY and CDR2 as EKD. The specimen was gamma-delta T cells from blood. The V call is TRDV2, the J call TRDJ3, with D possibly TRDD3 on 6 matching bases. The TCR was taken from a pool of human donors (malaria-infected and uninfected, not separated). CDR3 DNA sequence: TGTGCCTGTGTCACCGTCCGAGGGGGACCCAGGAGCTCCTGGGACACCCGACAGATGTTTTTC. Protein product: CACVTVRGGPRSSWDTRQMFF.